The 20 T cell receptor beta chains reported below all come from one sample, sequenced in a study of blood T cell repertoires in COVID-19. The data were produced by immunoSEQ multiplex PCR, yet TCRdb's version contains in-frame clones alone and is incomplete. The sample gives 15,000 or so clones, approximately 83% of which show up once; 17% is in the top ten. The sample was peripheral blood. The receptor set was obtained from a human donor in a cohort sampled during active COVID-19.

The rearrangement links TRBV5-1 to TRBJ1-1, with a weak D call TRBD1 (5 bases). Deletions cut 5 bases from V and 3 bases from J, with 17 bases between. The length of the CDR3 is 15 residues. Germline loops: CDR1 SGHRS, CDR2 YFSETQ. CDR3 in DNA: TGCGCCAGCAGTTTCACAAGGGGATTCGACACTGAAGCTTTCTTT. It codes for CASSFTRGFDTEAFF.

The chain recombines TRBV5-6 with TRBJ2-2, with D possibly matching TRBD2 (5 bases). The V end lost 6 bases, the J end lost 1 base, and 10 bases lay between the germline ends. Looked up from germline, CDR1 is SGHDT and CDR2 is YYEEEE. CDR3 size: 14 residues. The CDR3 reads CASKEGRNTGELFF. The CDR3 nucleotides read TGTGCCAGCAAAGAGGGCAGGAACACCGGGGAGCTGTTTTTT.

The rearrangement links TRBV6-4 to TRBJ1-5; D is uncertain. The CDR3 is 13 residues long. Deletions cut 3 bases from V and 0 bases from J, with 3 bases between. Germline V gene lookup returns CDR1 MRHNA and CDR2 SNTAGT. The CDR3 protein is CASSEYSNQPQHF. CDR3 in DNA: TGTGCCAGCAGTGAATATAGCAATCAGCCCCAGCATTTT.

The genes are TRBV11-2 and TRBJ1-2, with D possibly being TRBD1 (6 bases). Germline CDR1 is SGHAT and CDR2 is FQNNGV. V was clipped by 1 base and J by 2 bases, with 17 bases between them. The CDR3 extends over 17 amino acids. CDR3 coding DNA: TGTGCCAGCAGCTTAGCCCCCCGTGGACAGCGGAACTATGGCTACACCTTC. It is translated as CASSLAPRGQRNYGYTF.

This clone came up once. Written as DNA, the CDR3 is TGTGCCAGCAGCGAATGGACAGGGGGTCCCACTGAAGCTTTCTTT. Protein: CASSEWTGGPTEAFF. This chain joins TRBV9 and TRBJ1-1, with 10 bases aligning to TRBD1. CDR3 length: 15 amino acids. With V trimmed by 3 bases and J by 4 bases, 6 bases remained unmatched. Per germline, CDR1 SGDLS and CDR2 YYNGEE.

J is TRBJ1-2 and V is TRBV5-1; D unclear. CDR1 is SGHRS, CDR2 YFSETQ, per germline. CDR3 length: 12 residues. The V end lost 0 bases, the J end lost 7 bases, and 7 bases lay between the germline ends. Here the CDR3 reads CASSLGTVGYTF. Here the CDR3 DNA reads TGCGCCAGCAGCTTGGGGACTGTTGGCTACACCTTC.

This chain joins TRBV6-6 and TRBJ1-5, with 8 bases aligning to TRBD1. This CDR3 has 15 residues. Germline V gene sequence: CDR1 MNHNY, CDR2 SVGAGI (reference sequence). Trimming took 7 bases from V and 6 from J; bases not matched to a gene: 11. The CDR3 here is CASTRTGWGSQPQHF. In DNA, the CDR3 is TGTGCCAGCACCCGGACAGGGTGGGGTAGTCAGCCCCAGCATTTT.

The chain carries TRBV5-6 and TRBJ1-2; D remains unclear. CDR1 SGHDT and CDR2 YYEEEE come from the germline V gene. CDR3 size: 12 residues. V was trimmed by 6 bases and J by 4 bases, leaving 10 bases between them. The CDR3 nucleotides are TGTGCCAGCACCAGAGACACCTATGGCTACACCTTC. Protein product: CASTRDTYGYTF.

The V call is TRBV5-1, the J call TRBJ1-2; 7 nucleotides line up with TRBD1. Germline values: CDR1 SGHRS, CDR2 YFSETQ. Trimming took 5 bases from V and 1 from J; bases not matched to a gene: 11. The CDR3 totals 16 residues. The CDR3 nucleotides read TGCGCCAGCAGAAACGGGACAGACTCATATAACTATGGCTACACCTTC. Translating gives CASRNGTDSYNYGYTF.

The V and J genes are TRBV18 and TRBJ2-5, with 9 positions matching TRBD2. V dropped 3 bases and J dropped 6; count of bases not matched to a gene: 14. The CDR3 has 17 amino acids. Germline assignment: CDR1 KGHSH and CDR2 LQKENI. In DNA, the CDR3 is TGTGCCAGCTCACCGCAAAGTAGCGGGGGAAACTGGAAGACCCAGTACTTC. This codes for CASSPQSSGGNWKTQYF.

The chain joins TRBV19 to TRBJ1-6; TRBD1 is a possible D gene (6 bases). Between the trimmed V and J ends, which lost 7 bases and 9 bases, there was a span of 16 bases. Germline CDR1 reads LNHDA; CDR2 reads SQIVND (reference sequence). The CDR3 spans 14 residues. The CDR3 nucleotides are TGTGCCAGTACCACCTGGGGGGGCAGTTCACCCCTCCACTTT. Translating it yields CASTTWGGSSPLHF.

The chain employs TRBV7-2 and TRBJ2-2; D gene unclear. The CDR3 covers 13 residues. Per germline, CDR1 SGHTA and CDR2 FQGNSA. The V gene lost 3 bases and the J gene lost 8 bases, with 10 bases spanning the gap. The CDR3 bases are TGTGCCAGCAGCTTGTTCCGCGAAGGGGAGCTGTTTTTT. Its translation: CASSLFREGELFF.

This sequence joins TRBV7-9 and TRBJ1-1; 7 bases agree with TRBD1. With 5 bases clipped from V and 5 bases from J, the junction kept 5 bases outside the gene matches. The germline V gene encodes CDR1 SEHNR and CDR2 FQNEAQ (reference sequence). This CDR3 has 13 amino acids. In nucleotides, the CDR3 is TGTGCCAGCAGCCCGACAGGGTTGACTGAAGCTTTCTTT. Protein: CASSPTGLTEAFF.

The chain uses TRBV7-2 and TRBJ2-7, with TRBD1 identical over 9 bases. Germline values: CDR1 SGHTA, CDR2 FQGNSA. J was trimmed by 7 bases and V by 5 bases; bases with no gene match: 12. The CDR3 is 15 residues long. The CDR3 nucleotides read TGTGCCAGCAGCCCTAGGGAGGGGACAGGGATTGAGCAGTACTTC. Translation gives CASSPREGTGIEQYF.

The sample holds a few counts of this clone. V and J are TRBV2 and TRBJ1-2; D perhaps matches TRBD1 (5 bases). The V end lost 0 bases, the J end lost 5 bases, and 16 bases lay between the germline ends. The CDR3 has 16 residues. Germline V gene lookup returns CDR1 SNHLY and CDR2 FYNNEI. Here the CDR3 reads CASSEAGARAVYGYTF. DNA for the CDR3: TGTGCCAGCAGTGAAGCAGGGGCTAGGGCTGTTTATGGCTACACCTTC.

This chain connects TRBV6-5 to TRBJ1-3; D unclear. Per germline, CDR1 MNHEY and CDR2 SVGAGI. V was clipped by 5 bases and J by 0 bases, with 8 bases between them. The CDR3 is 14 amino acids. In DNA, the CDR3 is TGTGCCAGCAGTCGGGAGTTCTCTGGAAACACCATATATTTT. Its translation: CASSREFSGNTIYF.

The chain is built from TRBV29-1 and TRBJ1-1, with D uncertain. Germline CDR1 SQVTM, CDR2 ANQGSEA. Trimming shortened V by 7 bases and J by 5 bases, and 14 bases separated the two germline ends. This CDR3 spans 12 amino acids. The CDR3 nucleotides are TGCAGCGCCCTCAGCGTTTGGACTGAAGCTTTCTTT. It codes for CSALSVWTEAFF.

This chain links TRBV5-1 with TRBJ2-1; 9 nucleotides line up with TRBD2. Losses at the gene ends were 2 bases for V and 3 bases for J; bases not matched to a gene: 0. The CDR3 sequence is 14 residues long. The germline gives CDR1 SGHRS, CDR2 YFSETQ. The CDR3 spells CASSLLAGYNEQFF. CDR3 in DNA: TGCGCCAGCAGCTTACTAGCGGGCTACAATGAGCAGTTCTTC.

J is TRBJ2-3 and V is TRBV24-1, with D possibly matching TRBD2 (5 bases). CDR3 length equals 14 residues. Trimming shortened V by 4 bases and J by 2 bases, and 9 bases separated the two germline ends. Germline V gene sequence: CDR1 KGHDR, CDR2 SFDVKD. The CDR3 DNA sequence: TGTGCCACCAGTGACCCGGGATACACAGATACGCAGTATTTT. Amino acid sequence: CATSDPGYTDTQYF.

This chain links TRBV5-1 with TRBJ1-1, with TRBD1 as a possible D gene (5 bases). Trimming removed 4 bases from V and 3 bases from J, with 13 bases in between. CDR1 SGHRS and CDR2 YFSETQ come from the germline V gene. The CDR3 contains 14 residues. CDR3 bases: TGCGCCAGCAGCGAGGTCCCAGGGCACACTGAAGCTTTCTTT. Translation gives CASSEVPGHTEAFF. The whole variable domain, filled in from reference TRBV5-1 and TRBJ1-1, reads KAGVTQTPRYLIKTRGQQVTLSCSPISGHRSVSWYQQTPGQGLQFLFEYFSETQRNKGNFPGRFSGRQFSNSRSEMNVSTLELGDSALYLCASSEVPGHTEAFFGQGTRLTVV.